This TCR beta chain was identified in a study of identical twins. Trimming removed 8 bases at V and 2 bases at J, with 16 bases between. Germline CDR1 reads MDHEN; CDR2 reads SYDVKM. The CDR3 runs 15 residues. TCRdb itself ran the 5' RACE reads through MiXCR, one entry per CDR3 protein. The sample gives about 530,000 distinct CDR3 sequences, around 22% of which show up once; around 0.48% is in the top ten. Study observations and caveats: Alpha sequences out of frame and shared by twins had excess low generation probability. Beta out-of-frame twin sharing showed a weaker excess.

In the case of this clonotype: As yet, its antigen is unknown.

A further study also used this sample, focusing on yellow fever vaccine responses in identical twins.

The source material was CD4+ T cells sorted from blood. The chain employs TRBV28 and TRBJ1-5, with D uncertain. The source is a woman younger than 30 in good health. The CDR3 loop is CASSLGFGGNQPQHF. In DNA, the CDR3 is TGTGCCAGCTCTCTGGGGTTTGGTGGCAATCAGCCCCAGCATTTT.